A selection of T cell receptor beta chains follows, all from one sample in a study of blood T cell repertoires in COVID-19. Sequenced by immunoSEQ multiplex PCR; TCRdb stores in-frame clones only, minus some. The sample lists about 170,000 clones; around four fifths were seen once. The sequencing input was peripheral blood. The receptors here all came from a woman of 80 years or more with acute or convalescent COVID-19. Each CDR3 is given with its conserved first and last residue.

v_gene,CDR3aa
TRBV2,CASSGIRDRTYGYTF
TRBV5-1,CASSSDRAEQYF
TRBV6-2/TRBV6-3,CASSLTGSYEQYF
TRBV6-5,CASSQGGSYEQYF
TRBV6-5,CASSTPPGGLFF
TRBV5-6,CASSLQEQPQHF
TRBV6-1,CASSANRLAGEREQFF
TRBV18,CASSPVGQADTQYF
TRBV10-3,CAISESGLLTAYYGYTF
TRBV7-6,CASSLSQGTRGETQYF
TRBV14,CASSQVNSNEQFF